The entry below gives a single TCR beta chain sequence along with its context. Assignment of participants to cohorts was predicated upon participant-reported clinical history. Cohort 3 donors counted as recovered after two negative PCRs, clearance, or resolved symptoms. Assay: immunoSEQ multiplex PCR; the TCRdb copy retains only in-frame clones and omits some. The sample yields over 150,000 clones, around 80% seen once. The entry originates in a study of blood T cell repertoires in COVID-19. Study summary: Some COVID-19 samples were acute and others convalescent; all came from the United States, Italy and Spain. Sources were T cells, B-cell-depleted T cells, or PBMCs; the material itself was cDNA or gDNA.

The germline V and J ends were trimmed by 3 bases and 9 bases, with 12 bases remaining between them. CDR3 length: 14 amino acids. Germline CDR1 SNHLY, CDR2 FYNNEI. This sequence was found in a man between 45 and 60 years old who had recovered from COVID-19. The chain has TRBV2 and TRBJ1-6; D might be TRBD1 (5 bases). The sequencing input was PBMCs or T cells enriched from blood (not recorded which). Here the CDR3 DNA reads TGTGCCAGCAGTGACAGGGCTTACAGTTCACCCCTCCACTTT. Translation: CASSDRAYSSPLHF.